Listed below are T cell receptor beta chains from one sample, sequenced in a study of graft-versus-host responses after intestinal transplantation. The data were produced by immunoSEQ multiplex PCR, yet TCRdb's version contains in-frame clones alone and is incomplete. The repertoire has 35,000 to 45,000 clones, around 94% of them found once; the top ten carry 0.75% to 0.95%. The material sequenced was PBMCs, taken 16 days after intestinal transplant. The receptor source for this set is a human patient who received an intestinal transplant, so some T cells may come from the graft donor. Each CDR3 is given with its conserved first and last residue. A D gene is named only where the DNA matches it firmly. Clone sizes are given selectively: once, few, many, or a class where the clone is expanded.

d_gene	j_gene	len	v_gene	abundance	CDR3nt	CDR3aa
TRBD1	TRBJ2-2	15	TRBV7-9	-	TGTGCCAGCAGCCGACAGGGGGAAAAGGCCGGGGAGCTGTTTTTT	CASSRQGEKAGELFF
-	TRBJ2-3	15	TRBV28	-	TGTGCCAGCAGTCCTAATCCCGTGGGCACAGATACGCAGTATTTT	CASSPNPVGTDTQYF
TRBD1	TRBJ2-2	14	TRBV19	-	TGTGCCAGTAGCCCCGGACAGGGGTACGGGGAGCTGTTTTTT	CASSPGQGYGELFF
-	TRBJ1-6	15	TRBV7-9	once	TGTGCCAGCAGCCTCCTCCTAAACTATAATTCACCCCTCCACTTT	CASSLLLNYNSPLHF
TRBD2	TRBJ2-1	16	TRBV11-2	-	TGTGCCAGCAGCCCGACTAGCGGACGCTCCTACAATGAGCAGTTCTTC	CASSPTSGRSYNEQFF
-	TRBJ1-2	15	TRBV18	once	TGTGCCAGCTCTCCCCCCGGGGATCCGAACTATGGCTACACCTTC	CASSPPGDPNYGYTF
-	TRBJ2-7	10	TRBV5-5	-	TGTGCCAGCAGCTCCCTCGAGCAGTACTTC	CASSSLEQYF
TRBD1	TRBJ1-1	16	TRBV9	-	TGTGCCAGCAGCCCCCAGGGACAGGTAGGCAACACTGAAGCTTTCTTT	CASSPQGQVGNTEAFF
TRBD2	TRBJ2-1	13	TRBV6-5	-	TGTGCCGTTCGACTAGCGGGAGAGAATGAGCAGTTCTTC	CAVRLAGENEQFF
-	TRBJ2-1	13	TRBV5-8	-	TGTGCCAGCAGCGGCCGGGCAGACAATGAGCAGTTCTTC	CASSGRADNEQFF
TRBD2	TRBJ2-7	15	TRBV28	-	TGTGCCAGCAGTTTGGGGGGCGGGAGGGCCTACGAGCAGTACTTC	CASSLGGGRAYEQYF
-	TRBJ2-7	13	TRBV9	-	TGTGCCAGCAGCGTGGACCCTTCCTACGAGCAGTACTTC	CASSVDPSYEQYF
-	TRBJ2-1	15	TRBV18	-	TGTGCCAGCTCCAAATATCAGGGCGACTACAATGAGCAGTTCTTC	CASSKYQGDYNEQFF
TRBD1	TRBJ1-5	15	TRBV5-6	-	TGTGCCAGCAGCTTGGTTAGACAGGGGGATCAGCCCCAGCATTTT	CASSLVRQGDQPQHF
TRBD1	TRBJ2-1	14	TRBV30	-	TGTGCCTGGATTCGGACAGGGGGCAGGGATGAGCAGTTCTTC	CAWIRTGGRDEQFF
-	TRBJ2-7	15	TRBV5-1	-	TGCGCCAGCAGCTCCTCTGTGGGCGCCGGGTACGAGCAGTACTTC	CASSSSVGAGYEQYF
-	TRBJ2-7	13	TRBV30	-	TGTGCCTGGAGTGTACTCCCCAACTACGAGCAGTACTTC	CAWSVLPNYEQYF
TRBD2	TRBJ2-1	14	TRBV27	-	TGTGCCAGCAGTCCTAGCGGGGCCTACAATGAGCAGTTCTTC	CASSPSGAYNEQFF
TRBD2	TRBJ2-1	15	TRBV10-3	-	TGTGCCATCAGTGATCAACTAGCGGGAGGGGATGAGCAGTTCTTC	CAISDQLAGGDEQFF
-	TRBJ2-1	13	TRBV6-1	-	TGTGCCAGCAGTAGCGGGCGATACAATGAGCAGTTCTTC	CASSSGRYNEQFF
-	TRBJ2-7	15	TRBV28	-	TGTGCCAGCATCAGGGCGGAAAACCCCCCCTACGAGCAGTACTTC	CASIRAENPPYEQYF
TRBD2	TRBJ2-2	15	TRBV9	-	TGTGCCAGCACCCCGGGGGGACTAGCGTCCGGGGAGCTGTTTTTT	CASTPGGLASGELFF
-	TRBJ2-7	13	TRBV5-5	few	TGTGCCAGCACCCTTGACATGTTCTACGAGCAGTACTTC	CASTLDMFYEQYF
-	TRBJ2-7	10	TRBV20-1	-	TGCAGTGTCTGGGACTACGAGCAGTACTTC	CSVWDYEQYF
-	TRBJ2-7	14	TRBV15	-	TGTGCCACCAGCAGAGACCCCCTAGCTGGGGAGCAGTACTTC	CATSRDPLAGEQYF
-	TRBJ2-7	13	TRBV4-1	-	TGCGCCAGCAGCCAAGAGAGAGAAGGCGAACAGTACTTC	CASSQEREGEQYF
-	TRBJ1-2	13	TRBV5-4	-	TGTGCCAGCAGCTTGATCCGGCAGGATGGCTACACCTTC	CASSLIRQDGYTF
TRBD2	TRBJ2-1	14	TRBV28	-	TGTGCCAGCAAAACCGGGACTAGGGGTCTTGAGCAGTTCTTC	CASKTGTRGLEQFF
-	TRBJ2-1	16	TRBV9	-	TGTGCCAGCAGCGTTTACGAGGACCTCTCCTACAATGAGCAGTTCTTC	CASSVYEDLSYNEQFF
-	TRBJ1-1	14	TRBV19	-	TGTGCCAGTAGTTCGCAGGGGAGGAACACTGAAGCTTTCTTT	CASSSQGRNTEAFF
-	TRBJ2-7	14	TRBV11-2	-	TGTGCCAGCAGCGCCACAGGACTCTCCTACGAGCAGTACTTC	CASSATGLSYEQYF
-	TRBJ1-6	14	TRBV27	-	TGTGCCAGCAGTTACCGGGACCCCAGTTCACCCCTCCACTTT	CASSYRDPSSPLHF
-	TRBJ1-5	15	TRBV7-9	-	TGTGCCAGCAGCTTAGAGGGCGGGTCGAGACAGCCCCAGCATTTT	CASSLEGGSRQPQHF
-	TRBJ1-2	17	TRBV5-6	-	TGTGCCAGCAGCTTCCCCTCCAGGGAGAAATCAAGCTATGGCTACACCTTC	CASSFPSREKSSYGYTF
TRBD1	TRBJ1-4	14	TRBV5-1	-	TGCGCCAGCAGCCCGGGACAGGGGATGGGGAAACTGTTTTTT	CASSPGQGMGKLFF
-	TRBJ1-1	15	TRBV4-1	-	TGCGCCAGCAGCCCGCGGGAGGGTGTGAACACTGAAGCTTTCTTT	CASSPREGVNTEAFF
-	TRBJ2-7	14	TRBV28	-	TGTGCCAGCCTAGGGGCAGGGATCTCCTACGAGCAGTACTTC	CASLGAGISYEQYF
-	TRBJ2-7	13	TRBV6-6	-	TGTGCCAGCAGTTACCTAGCGTCCTACGAGCAGTACTTC	CASSYLASYEQYF
-	TRBJ2-1	15	TRBV7-3	-	TGTGCCAGCAGCTACCGGGACTCTTCCTACAATGAGCAGTTCTTC	CASSYRDSSYNEQFF
TRBD2	TRBJ2-1	15	TRBV9	once	TGTGCCAGCAGCGGGACTAGCGGGACCTACAATGAGCAGTTCTTC	CASSGTSGTYNEQFF
-	TRBJ1-1	11	TRBV5-6	-	TGTGCCAGCAGCCTATATAATGAAGCTTTCTTT	CASSLYNEAFF
TRBD1	TRBJ1-5	19	TRBV15	once	TGTGCCACCAGCAGAGACAAGGGCACAGGGGGCATCAGCAATCAGCCCCAGCATTTT	CATSRDKGTGGISNQPQHF
-	TRBJ1-1	11	TRBV2	-	TGTGCCAGCGATCAGAACACTGAAGCTTTCTTT	CASDQNTEAFF
TRBD2	TRBJ2-7	14	TRBV18	-	TGTGCCAGCTCACCACAGCGGGAAGCCTACGAGCAGTACTTC	CASSPQREAYEQYF
TRBD2	TRBJ2-5	13	TRBV7-9	-	TGTGCCTCCACCCTAGCGGGAGCAGAGACCCAGTACTTC	CASTLAGAETQYF
-	TRBJ1-1	14	TRBV19	-	TGTGCCAGTACCAACCTAGGGGGTTTAACTGAAGCTTTCTTT	CASTNLGGLTEAFF
-	TRBJ2-2	16	TRBV28	-	TGTGCCAGCAGTTCCCCCTGGGGGCGGGGCACCGGGGAGCTGTTTTTT	CASSSPWGRGTGELFF
-	TRBJ2-7	14	TRBV4-3	-	TGCGCCAGCAGCCAATCAACTATCTCCTACGAGCAGTACTTC	CASSQSTISYEQYF
TRBD1	TRBJ1-1	18	TRBV11-3	-	TGTGCCAGCAGCTCCCGAGGGGACAGGGATTTTCGAGAAACTGAAGCTTTCTTT	CASSSRGDRDFRETEAFF
TRBD2	TRBJ2-1	16	TRBV7-9	-	TGTGCCAGCAGCTTAGCAGGGACTAGCGGGAGGAATGAGCAGTTCTTC	CASSLAGTSGRNEQFF
-	TRBJ2-3	16	TRBV4-1	-	TGCGCCAGCAGCCAAGAGTGGAGCGGATTTGAGGATACGCAGTATTTT	CASSQEWSGFEDTQYF
-	TRBJ2-2	11	TRBV18	once	TGTGCCAGCTCCCTGCATGGGGAGCTGTTTTTT	CASSLHGELFF
-	TRBJ2-2	13	TRBV25-1	-	TGTGCCAGCAGTGTCCCGGGGCCCGGGGAGCTGTTTTTT	CASSVPGPGELFF
TRBD1	TRBJ2-1	16	TRBV27	once	TGTGCCAGCAGTCTCTTATCAGGGGGCGCATTATATGAGCAGTTCTTC	CASSLLSGGALYEQFF
TRBD2	TRBJ2-5	18	TRBV7-9	-	TGTGCCAGCAGCACCCCGGGACTAGCGGTCTCGGCGCAAGAGACCCAGTACTTC	CASSTPGLAVSAQETQYF
TRBD2	TRBJ2-1	16	TRBV7-9	-	TGTGCCAGCAGCCAGCCTCGCGGGAGTCCCCACAATGAGCAGTTCTTC	CASSQPRGSPHNEQFF
-	TRBJ1-1	14	TRBV5-1	-	TGCGCCAGCAGCTCCTACTCTTTTGGAACTGAAGCTTTCTTT	CASSSYSFGTEAFF